These 6 T cell receptor beta chains originate from one sample sequenced in a study of siplizumab effects on memory and regulatory T cells. Assay: immunoSEQ multiplex PCR; the TCRdb copy retains only in-frame clones and omits some. The sample includes approximately 100,000 clones, about 91% of them seen just once. Source material: CD4+ T cells sorted from blood. The receptor set was obtained from a human donor in good health. Some clones in this sample may be carry-over from other donors' samples.

The CDR3 nucleotides are TGTGCCAGCAGCAAAAGCGGCACAGATACGCAGTATTTT. Its translation: CASSKSGTDTQYF. The chain combines TRBV13 with TRBJ2-3; D ambiguous. V lost 5 bases, J lost 1 base, and 7 bases lay in between. The CDR3 sequence is 13 residues long. Germline-derived CDR1 and CDR2 are PRHDT and FYEKMQ (reference sequence).

This clone was detected only a few times. V usage is TRBV20-1 and J usage is TRBJ1-1; D remains unclear. CDR3 length: 10 amino acids. Per germline, CDR1 DFQATT and CDR2 SNEGSKA (reference sequence). The ends were cut back, 5 bases at V and 5 bases at J, with 6 bases in the middle. The CDR3 region has the DNA TGCAGTGCTGAACAGACTGAAGCTTTCTTT. Its translation: CSAEQTEAFF.

V is TRBV7-3 and J is TRBJ2-7; D remains unclear. CDR3 length: 16 residues. Per the germline V gene, CDR1 is SGHTA and CDR2 is FQGTGA. V dropped 0 bases and J dropped 4 bases, with 16 bases sitting between them. The CDR3 here is CASSLTPLGSEYEQYF. CDR3 sequence (DNA): TGTGCCAGCAGCTTAACCCCCCTCGGTTCGGAATACGAGCAGTACTTC.

CDR3 residues: CASSLTQTGRSYEQYF. CDR3 coding DNA: TGTGCCAGCTCACTTACTCAGACAGGGAGGTCCTACGAGCAGTACTTC. The gene calls are TRBV18 and TRBJ2-7; D might be TRBD1 (7 bases). Germline V gene data show CDR1 as KGHSH and CDR2 as LQKENI. The CDR3 totals 16 residues. V lost 4 bases and J 1 base, leaving 17 bases between the germline ends.

The V gene is TRBV5-1, the J gene TRBJ2-1, with D unresolved. Germline V CDR1 and CDR2: SGHRS, YFSETQ. The CDR3 extends over 15 amino acids. The germline V and J ends were trimmed by 1 base and 0 bases, with 8 bases remaining between them. The CDR3 DNA sequence: TGCGCCAGCAGCTTGCCCCGCGGCTCCTACAATGAGCAGTTCTTC. It is translated as CASSLPRGSYNEQFF.

A few counts support this clone. The chain recombines TRBV29-1 with TRBJ1-5, with a tentative D call TRBD1 (6 bases). The V end was cut by 3 bases, the J end by 5 bases, with 8 bases between. Germline V gene sequence: CDR1 SQVTM, CDR2 ANQGSEA. This CDR3 comprises 12 residues. In DNA form, the CDR3 reads TGCAGCGTTGACCAGGGGCATCAGCCCCAGCATTTT. This encodes CSVDQGHQPQHF. Based on the CDR3 plus reference TRBV29-1 and TRBJ1-5, the full variable domain is SAVISQKPSRDICQRGTSLTIQCQVDSQVTMMFWYRQQPGQSLTLIATANQGSEATYESGFVIDKFPISRPNLTFSTLTVSNMSPEDSSIYLCSVDQGHQPQHFGDGTRLSIL.